The 22 T cell receptor beta chains reported below all come from one sample, sequenced in a study of T cell clonality in common variable immunodeficiency. The assay was immunoSEQ multiplex PCR, and TCRdb's table has in-frame clones only and misses some. The sample is made up of roughly 42,000 clones, none counted only once. Sequencing was done on a sample of peripheral blood mononuclear cells. The receptor source for this set is a person between 18 and 75 years old in good health.

This clone was observed at least ten times. The CDR3 end lies 3 residues beyond the end of the read and is filled in from the germline J gene. The chain recombines TRBV19 with TRBJ1-5, with D maybe TRBD1 (5 bases). V dropped 5 bases and J dropped 3 bases, with 8 bases sitting between them. Looked up from germline, CDR1 is LNHDA and CDR2 is SQIVND (reference sequence). The CDR3 length is 13 residues. The CDR3 sequence is CASSQGNNQPQHF. The DNA read from the CDR3 is TGTGCCAGTAGTCAGGGTAACAATCAGCCC. Filled out from reference TRBV19 and TRBJ1-5, the complete variable domain reads DGGITQSPKYLFRKEGQNVTLSCEQNLNHDAMYWYRQDPGQGLRLIYYSQIVNDFQKGDIAEGYSVSREKKESFPLTVTSAQKNPTAFYLCASSQGNNQPQHFGDGTRLSIL.

This clone was seen ten or more times. The CDR3 is cut off 3 residues early in the read; its end comes from the germline J gene. The V gene is TRBV2, the J gene TRBJ2-7; unclear D gene. The ends were cut back, 3 bases at V and 2 bases at J, with 14 bases in the middle. From germline, CDR1 is SNHLY and CDR2 FYNNEI. The CDR3 is 15 residues long. The CDR3 protein is CASSDSRLATYEQYF. Partial CDR3 DNA: TGTGCCAGCAGTGACTCGCGACTCGCTACCTACGAG. The full variable domain, completed using reference TRBV2 and TRBJ2-7, is EPEVTQTPSHQVTQMGQEVILRCVPISNHLYFYWYRQILGQKVEFLVSFYNNEISEKSEIFDDQFSVERPDGSNFTLKIRSTKLEDSAMYFCASSDSRLATYEQYFGPGTRLTVT.

This clone was recorded a few times. The DNA ends 3 residues before the CDR3 does, and the rest of the CDR3 is filled in from the germline J gene. The gene calls are TRBV19 and TRBJ1-1; 9 nucleotides agree with TRBD1. V lost 6 bases to trimming and J lost 7 bases; unmatched junction nucleotides: 3. This CDR3 spans 12 amino acids. The germline CDR1 and CDR2 sequences are LNHDA and SQIVND (reference sequence). This CDR3 is CASRDRGIEAFF. The sequenced part of the CDR3 DNA is TGTGCCAGTAGGGACAGGGGTATTGAA. Supplemented by reference TRBV19 and TRBJ1-1, the full variable domain reads DGGITQSPKYLFRKEGQNVTLSCEQNLNHDAMYWYRQDPGQGLRLIYYSQIVNDFQKGDIAEGYSVSREKKESFPLTVTSAQKNPTAFYLCASRDRGIEAFFGQGTRLTVV.

This clone was counted a few times. The DNA ends 3 residues before the CDR3 does, and the rest of the CDR3 is filled in from the germline J gene. V and J are TRBV5-8 and TRBJ2-1; D might be TRBD1 (6 bases). Germline V lookup: CDR1 SGHTS, CDR2 YDEGEE. Between the trimmed V and J ends, which lost 4 bases and 5 bases, there was a span of 16 bases. The CDR3 totals 15 residues. The part of the CDR3 DNA that was read is TGTGCCAGCAGCCCCAGGGGCAGGATCGACAATGAG. Translated: CASSPRGRIDNE. In full, the CDR3 reads CASSPRGRIDNEQFF.

At least ten counts were recorded for this clone. The sequence runs out 3 residues before the end of the CDR3; the remainder is reconstructed from the germline J gene. The V and J genes are TRBV12-3 or TRBV12-4 and TRBJ2-7; maybe TRBD2 (6 bases). CDR3 size: 14 residues. V was pared by 4 bases and J by 3 bases, with 13 bases between. The CDR3 spells CASSSRGDFYEQYF. CDR3 DNA, as far as it was read: TGTGCCAGCAGTTCACGAGGGGACTTCTACGAG.

This clone occurred many times. Read sequence stops 3 residues before the CDR3 end, and the germline J gene provides the missing end. This chain connects TRBV5-5 to TRBJ2-5; D may be TRBD2 (5 bases). Germline assignment: CDR1 SGHKS and CDR2 YYEKEE (reference sequence). V was trimmed by 4 bases and J by 1 base, leaving 8 bases between them. This CDR3 is built from 13 residues. CDR3 bases read: TGTGCCAGCAGCGTAGCGATCCAAGAGACC. Translated: CASSVAIQET. The CDR3 reads in full as CASSVAIQETQYF.

This clone was detected ten times or more. The read finishes 3 residues shy of the CDR3 end, and the germline J gene is used to complete it. The chain carries TRBV18 and TRBJ2-7, with 10 nucleotides matching TRBD1. Germline-derived CDR1 and CDR2 are KGHSH and LQKENI. The trim removed 2 bases at V and 3 bases at J, leaving 1 base unmatched. The CDR3 totals 14 residues. CDR3 region: CASSPRTGGYEQYF. Partial CDR3 DNA: TGTGCCAGCTCACCAAGGACAGGGGGCTACGAG. Based on the CDR3 plus reference TRBV18 and TRBJ2-7, the full variable domain is NAGVMQNPRHLVRRRGQEARLRCSPMKGHSHVYWYRQLPEEGLKFMVYLQKENIIDESGMPKERFSAEFPKEGPSILRIQQVVRGDSAAYFCASSPRTGGYEQYFGPGTRLTVT.

This clone showed up many times. From the germline J gene comes the end of the CDR3, since the read stops 3 residues before it. The genes are TRBV7-6 and TRBJ2-3; 7 bases are a match to TRBD2. The CDR3 loop spans 16 amino acids. V shed 5 bases and J 5 bases; nucleotides not matched to a gene: 13. CDR1 and CDR2 from the germline V gene are SGHVS and FNYEAQ. The CDR3: CASSPSTSAIRDTQYF. Partial CDR3 DNA: TGTGCCAGCAGCCCATCCACTAGCGCGATTCGAGATACG.

This clone was seen ten or more times. The read terminates 3 residues before the CDR3 end, so the remaining end is supplied by the germline J gene. The chain has TRBV18 and TRBJ2-5; D is perhaps TRBD2 (6 bases). Trimming took 6 bases from V and 3 from J, leaving 11 bases between them. The germline gives CDR1 KGHSH, CDR2 LQKENI. This CDR3 is built from 13 residues. The CDR3 region is CASSYGLKETQYF. Incomplete CDR3 DNA: TGTGCCAGCTCCTACGGACTAAAAGAGACC.

This clone was recorded many times. From the germline J gene comes the end of the CDR3, since the read stops 3 residues before it. The rearrangement links TRBV19 to TRBJ1-5; D is ambiguous. V lost 6 bases and J 7 bases, leaving 16 bases between the germline ends. The CDR3 consists of 14 residues. Germline assignment: CDR1 LNHDA and CDR2 SQIVND (reference sequence). The CDR3 here is CASSSGGEGQPQHF. CDR3 bases read: TGTGCCAGTAGCTCCGGCGGGGAGGGACAGCCC.

This clone was counted ten times or more. Coverage ceases 3 residues before the CDR3 finishes, and the germline J gene fills in the end. The chain couples TRBV7-6 to TRBJ2-3; 7 bases agree with TRBD2. After removal of 3 bases from V and 0 bases from J, the junction contained 6 bases not matched to a gene. The length of the CDR3 is 16 residues. Germline loops: CDR1 SGHVS, CDR2 FNYEAQ. The CDR3 DNA, read in part, is TGTGCCAGCAGCTTGTGGGACTACCAGAGCACAGATACG. Translation gives CASSLWDYQSTDT. The entire CDR3 protein reads CASSLWDYQSTDTQYF. The variable domain in full, completed from reference TRBV7-6 and TRBJ2-3, reads GAGVSQSPRYKVTKRGQDVALRCDPISGHVSLYWYRQALGQGPEFLTYFNYEAQQDKSGLPNDRFSAERPEGSISTLTIQRTEQRDSAMYRCASSLWDYQSTDTQYFGPGTRLTVL.

Many counts were recorded for this clone. The read ends 3 residues early relative to the CDR3; the germline J gene fills the gap. The chain employs TRBV7-2 and TRBJ2-5; tentative D call: TRBD2 (6 bases). Per germline, CDR1 SGHTA and CDR2 FQGNSA. CDR3 size: 15 residues. The V gene lost 3 bases and the J gene lost 4 bases, with 15 bases spanning the gap. Partial CDR3 DNA: TGTGCCAGCAGCTTCCGGGGGAGTCCCGTAGAGACC. It codes for CASSFRGSPVET. The whole CDR3 reads CASSFRGSPVETQYF.

This clone was seen at least ten times. The read finishes 3 residues shy of the CDR3 end, and the germline J gene is used to complete it. This chain uses TRBV5-1 with TRBJ2-7, with a weak D call TRBD1 (6 bases). The CDR3 consists of 14 residues. The germline V gene has CDR1 SGHRS and CDR2 YFSETQ. Deletions cut 0 bases from V and 2 bases from J, with 9 bases between. This CDR3 reads CASSLEGGPYEQYF. The DNA read from the CDR3 is TGCGCCAGCAGCTTGGAAGGGGGTCCCTACGAG. The whole variable domain, remainder taken from reference TRBV5-1 and TRBJ2-7, is KAGVTQTPRYLIKTRGQQVTLSCSPISGHRSVSWYQQTPGQGLQFLFEYFSETQRNKGNFPGRFSGRQFSNSRSEMNVSTLELGDSALYLCASSLEGGPYEQYFGPGTRLTVT.

In this sample, this clone turned up many times. The CDR3 extends 3 residues past the end of the read, so its final part is completed from the germline J gene. The chain carries TRBV5-1 and TRBJ2-7, with 8 nucleotides matching TRBD1. The CDR3 sequence is 15 residues long. Per the germline V gene, CDR1 is SGHRS and CDR2 is YFSETQ. V was pared by 4 bases and J by 3 bases, with 9 bases of the junction left unmatched. CDR3 amino acids: CASSQGQGPFYEQYF. The sequenced CDR3 bases are TGCGCCAGCAGCCAAGGACAGGGCCCATTCTACGAG.

This clone occurred many times. The read stops 3 residues short of the end of the CDR3; the missing end is completed from the germline J gene. This chain links TRBV6-2 or TRBV6-3 with TRBJ2-5; D possibly uses TRBD1 or TRBD2 (6 bases each). This CDR3 spans 16 amino acids. V was cut by 10 bases and J by 4 bases, with 25 bases left in between. Germline CDR1 is MNHEY and CDR2 is SVGEGT. The CDR3 bases that were read are TGTGCCAAAGCGTGGAGGGGGAATGGTGTAGTAGAGACC. This encodes CAKAWRGNGVVET. The whole CDR3 region reads CAKAWRGNGVVETQYF.

This clone has a handful of counts. The read gets to within 3 residues of the CDR3 end, and the germline J gene fills in the rest. The V and J genes are TRBV19 and TRBJ2-7, with a tentative D call TRBD1 (7 bases). Germline CDR1 reads LNHDA; CDR2 reads SQIVND (reference sequence). CDR3 length: 14 amino acids. V was clipped by 5 bases and J by 4 bases, with 15 bases between them. This CDR3 is CASSPRDSRYEQYF. The sequenced CDR3 bases are TGTGCCAGTAGTCCGCGGGACAGCCGATACGAG.

This clone has at least ten counts. Read sequence stops 3 residues before the CDR3 end, and the germline J gene provides the missing end. The J gene is TRBJ2-1, the V gene TRBV20-1, with TRBD2 identical over 11 bases. With V trimmed by 0 bases and J by 0 bases, 7 bases remained unmatched. The CDR3 runs to 18 residues. Germline-derived CDR1 and CDR2 are DFQATT and SNEGSKA (reference sequence). Here the CDR3 reads CSARDSGTSGISYNEQFF. Partial CDR3 DNA: TGCAGTGCTAGAGATAGCGGGACTAGCGGCATCTCCTACAATGAG.

This clone has ten or more counts. The read ends 3 residues before the CDR3 terminus; that terminus is restored from the germline J gene. The chain recombines TRBV20-1 with TRBJ2-2; possible D gene TRBD2, 6 bases. V dropped 5 bases and J dropped 6 bases, with 7 bases sitting between them. The CDR3 sequence is 11 residues long. From germline, CDR1 is DFQATT and CDR2 SNEGSKA (reference sequence). CDR3 bases read: TGCAGTGCTGGGGGGTCCGGGGAG. It encodes CSAGGSGE. The complete CDR3 sequence is CSAGGSGELFF.

This clone was counted a few times. The CDR3 end falls 3 residues outside the read, so it is completed with the germline J gene. The chain links TRBV2 to TRBJ1-5; D unresolved. The CDR3 spans 13 residues. The germline V and J ends were trimmed by 3 bases and 5 bases, with 8 bases remaining between them. CDR1 and CDR2 from the germline V gene are SNHLY and FYNNEI. CDR3 amino acids: CASSDRSHQPQHF. CDR3 DNA (partial): TGTGCCAGCAGTGATCGGTCCCATCAGCCC. The entire variable domain, with the rest obtained from reference TRBV2 and TRBJ1-5, is as follows: EPEVTQTPSHQVTQMGQEVILRCVPISNHLYFYWYRQILGQKVEFLVSFYNNEISEKSEIFDDQFSVERPDGSNFTLKIRSTKLEDSAMYFCASSDRSHQPQHFGDGTRLSIL.

In this sample, this clone turned up many times. The read stops 3 residues short of the end of the CDR3; the missing end is completed from the germline J gene. This chain joins TRBV5-1 and TRBJ2-6, with 7 bases identical to TRBD1. With V trimmed by 4 bases and J by 1 base, 8 bases remained unmatched. Germline CDR1 reads SGHRS; CDR2 reads YFSETQ. There are 17 residues in the CDR3. The covered CDR3 bases are TGCGCCAGCAGCCCCGGACAGGTTTGGTCTGGGGCCAACGTC. Amino acid sequence: CASSPGQVWSGANV. The entire CDR3 protein reads CASSPGQVWSGANVLTF. The variable domain in full, with the rest retrieved from reference TRBV5-1 and TRBJ2-6, is KAGVTQTPRYLIKTRGQQVTLSCSPISGHRSVSWYQQTPGQGLQFLFEYFSETQRNKGNFPGRFSGRQFSNSRSEMNVSTLELGDSALYLCASSPGQVWSGANVLTFGAGSRLTVL.

At least ten counts were recorded for this clone. The read terminates 3 residues before the CDR3 end, so the remaining end is supplied by the germline J gene. The chain carries TRBV19 and TRBJ2-3; TRBD1 is a possible D gene (7 bases). Per germline, CDR1 LNHDA and CDR2 SQIVND (reference sequence). V was shortened by 5 bases and J by 3 bases, with 18 bases between the two germline ends. This CDR3 comprises 16 residues. The sequenced part of the CDR3 DNA is TGTGCCAGTAGTCCAGGGCGACAGGGAGGTACAGATACG. Amino acids: CASSPGRQGGTDT. The whole CDR3 protein is CASSPGRQGGTDTQYF.

This clone occurred many times. The read gets to within 3 residues of the CDR3 end, and the germline J gene fills in the rest. The chain is built from TRBV2 and TRBJ1-5, with D perhaps TRBD1 (5 bases). The CDR3 is made up of 14 amino acids. CDR1 is SNHLY and CDR2 is FYNNEI in the germline V gene. Trimming removed 4 bases at V and 6 bases at J, with 13 bases between. CDR3 DNA (partial): TGTGCCAGCAGTGGCCAGGGTGCGGTTCAGCCC. As protein: CASSGQGAVQP. The whole CDR3 sequence is CASSGQGAVQPQHF.